The clone carrying this T cell receptor beta chain counts as medium-sized. The target antigen is unknown. The data were taken from a study of molecular identifiers for immune sequencing clone quantification. Study summary: Five portions were made in replicates from RNA of roughly 18,000 or 92,000 naive CD8 cells, and four underwent sequencing.

Findings and caveats of the study: Identical TCR molecules can share a barcode, and this sharing could underestimate highly expanded clone sizes.

TCRdb reprocessed the PCR reads with MiXCR, giving one entry per CDR3 protein. The repertoire includes about 10,000 distinct CDR3 sequences, around 23% of them detected once, and around 1.4% sits in the top ten. The sequence came from a human donor in good health. Some libraries in this study had Jurkat cell RNA spiked in. The sequenced sample consisted of naive CD8+ T cells from blood, with Jurkat cell RNA spiked in. Documented subset: FACS-sorted CD8+CD4-CCR7+CD45RA+ naive T cells.

For the CDR3, the DNA is TGTGCCAGGGCTGAGACGGCAAGCACAGATACGCAGTATTTT. Translating it yields CARAETASTDTQYF. This sequence joins TRBV30 and TRBJ2-3; D is unclear. Germline V CDR1 and CDR2: GTSNPN, SVGIG (reference sequence). The CDR3 length is 14 residues. V lost 8 bases and J 0 bases, leaving 15 bases between the germline ends.